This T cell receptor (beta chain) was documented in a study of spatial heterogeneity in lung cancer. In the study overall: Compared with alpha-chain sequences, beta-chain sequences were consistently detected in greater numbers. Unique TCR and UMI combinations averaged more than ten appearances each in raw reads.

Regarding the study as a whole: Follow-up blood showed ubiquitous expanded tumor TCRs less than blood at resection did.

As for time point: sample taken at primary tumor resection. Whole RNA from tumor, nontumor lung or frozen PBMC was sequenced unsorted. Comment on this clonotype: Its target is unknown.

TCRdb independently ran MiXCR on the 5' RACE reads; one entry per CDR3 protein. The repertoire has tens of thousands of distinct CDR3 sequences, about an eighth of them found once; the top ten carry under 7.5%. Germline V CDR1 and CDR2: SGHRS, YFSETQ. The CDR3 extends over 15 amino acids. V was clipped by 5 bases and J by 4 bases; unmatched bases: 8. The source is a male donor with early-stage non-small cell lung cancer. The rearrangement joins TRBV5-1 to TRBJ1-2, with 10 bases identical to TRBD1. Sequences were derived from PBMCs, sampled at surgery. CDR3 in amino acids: CASSLTRDRGYGYTF. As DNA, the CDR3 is TGCGCCAGCAGTTTGACCCGGGACAGGGGCTATGGCTACACCTTC.